The sequence of this T cell receptor beta chain was determined in a study of T cell repertoires in cytomegalovirus infection. Overall study: Public TCR beta signatures were indicative of both CMV infection and a matching HLA type. General observations from the study: In two of eight donors, the top clonotype was HLA-C-restricted CMV-specific. Carriers of CMV and the relevant HLA type were discriminated by public TCR beta frequency.

This clonotype was seen repeatedly, ten times or more. Antigen specificity is unknown. TCRdb fed the reads into MiXCR, producing one record per CDR3 protein. The sample consists of under 600,000 distinct CDR3 sequences, about 15% of them appearing once. V lost 4 bases, J lost 2 bases, and 11 bases lay in between. This CDR3 has 14 amino acids. Germline CDR1 is MNHEY and CDR2 is SVGAGI. This TCR derives from a human donor in good health (CMV status not recorded). Some clones in this sample may be carry-over from other donors' samples. Source material: CD8+ T cells from PBMCs. The chain employs TRBV6-5 and TRBJ1-2; TRBD1 might be the D (6 bases). The DNA of the CDR3 is TGTGCCAGCAGTTTCGGACAGTTAAACTATGGCTACACCTTC. Protein sequence: CASSFGQLNYGYTF.